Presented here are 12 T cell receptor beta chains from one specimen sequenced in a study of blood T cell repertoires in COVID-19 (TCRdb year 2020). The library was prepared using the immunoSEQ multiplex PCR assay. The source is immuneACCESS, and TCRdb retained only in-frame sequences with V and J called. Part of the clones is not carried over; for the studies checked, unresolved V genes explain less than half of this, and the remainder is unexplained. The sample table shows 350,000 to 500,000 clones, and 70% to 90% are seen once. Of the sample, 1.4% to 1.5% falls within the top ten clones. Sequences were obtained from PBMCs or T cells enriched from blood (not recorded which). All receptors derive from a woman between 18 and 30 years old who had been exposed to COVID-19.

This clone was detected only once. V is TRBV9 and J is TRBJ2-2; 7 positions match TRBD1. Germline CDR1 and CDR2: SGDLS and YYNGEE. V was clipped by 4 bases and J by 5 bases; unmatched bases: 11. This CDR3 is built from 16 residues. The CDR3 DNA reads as TGTGCCAGCAGCTCGGGACAACCAGGGGGAACCGGGGAGCTGTTTTTT. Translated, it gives CASSSGQPGGTGELFF.

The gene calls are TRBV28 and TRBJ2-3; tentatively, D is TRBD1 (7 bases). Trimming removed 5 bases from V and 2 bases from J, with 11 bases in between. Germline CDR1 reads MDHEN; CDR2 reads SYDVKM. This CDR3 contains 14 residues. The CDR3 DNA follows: TGTGCCAGCAGTCAGGGGGGTTCCACAGATACGCAGTATTTT. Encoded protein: CASSQGGSTDTQYF.

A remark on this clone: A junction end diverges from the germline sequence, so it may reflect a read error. CDR3 coding DNA: TGTGCCAGCTCACCCCAGGGAACCTCCTCCGAGCAGTACTTC. It specifies CASSPQGTSSEQYF. The chain couples TRBV18 to TRBJ2-7; the D gene is possibly TRBD1 (5 bases). CDR1 is KGHSH, CDR2 LQKENI, per germline. There are 14 residues in the CDR3.

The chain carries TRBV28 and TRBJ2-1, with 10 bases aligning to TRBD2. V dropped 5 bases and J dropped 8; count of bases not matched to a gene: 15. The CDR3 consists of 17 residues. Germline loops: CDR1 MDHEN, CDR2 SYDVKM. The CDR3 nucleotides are TGTGCCAGCAGTCCCGCCCCTAGCGGGAGCGGGGCCCATGAGCAGTTCTTC. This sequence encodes CASSPAPSGSGAHEQFF.

The CDR3 sequence: CASSGLAGGNEQFF. Written as DNA, the CDR3 is TGTGCCAGCAGTGGTCTAGCGGGGGGAAATGAGCAGTTCTTC. The V gene is TRBV6-2 or TRBV6-3, the J gene TRBJ2-1, with 11 bases identical to TRBD2. V was pared by 5 bases and J by 7 bases, with 4 bases of the junction left unmatched. This CDR3 is built from 14 residues. CDR1 is MNHEY, CDR2 SVGEGT, per germline.

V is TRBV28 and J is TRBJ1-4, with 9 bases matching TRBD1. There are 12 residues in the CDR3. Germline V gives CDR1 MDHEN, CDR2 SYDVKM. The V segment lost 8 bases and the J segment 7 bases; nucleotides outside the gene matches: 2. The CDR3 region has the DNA TGTGCCAGCCGACAGGGGGTTGAAAAACTGTTTTTT. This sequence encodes CASRQGVEKLFF.

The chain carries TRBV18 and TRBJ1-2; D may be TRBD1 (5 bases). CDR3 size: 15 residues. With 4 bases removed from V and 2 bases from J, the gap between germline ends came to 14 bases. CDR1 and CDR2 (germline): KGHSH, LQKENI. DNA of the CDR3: TGTGCCAGCTCACAATCCTTACAGGAGAACTATGGCTACACCTTC. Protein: CASSQSLQENYGYTF.

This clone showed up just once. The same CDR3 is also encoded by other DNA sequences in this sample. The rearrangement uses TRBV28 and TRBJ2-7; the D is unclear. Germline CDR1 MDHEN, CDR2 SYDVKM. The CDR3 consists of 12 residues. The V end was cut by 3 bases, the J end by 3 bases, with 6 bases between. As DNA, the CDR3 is TGTGCCAGCAGTTTGTTGTACTACGAGCAGTACTTC. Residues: CASSLLYYEQYF. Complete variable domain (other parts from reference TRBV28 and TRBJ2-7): DVKVTQSSRYLVKRTGEKVFLECVQDMDHENMFWYRQDPGLGLRLIYFSYDVKMKEKGDIPEGYSVSREKKERFSLILESASTNQTSMYLCASSLLYYEQYFGPGTRLTVT.

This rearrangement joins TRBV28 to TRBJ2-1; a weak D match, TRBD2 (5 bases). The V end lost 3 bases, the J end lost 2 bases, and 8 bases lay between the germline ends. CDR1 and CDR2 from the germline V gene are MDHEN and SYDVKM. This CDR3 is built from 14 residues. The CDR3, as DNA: TGTGCCAGCAGTTTTTCGGGGACCTACAATGAGCAGTTCTTC. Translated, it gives CASSFSGTYNEQFF.

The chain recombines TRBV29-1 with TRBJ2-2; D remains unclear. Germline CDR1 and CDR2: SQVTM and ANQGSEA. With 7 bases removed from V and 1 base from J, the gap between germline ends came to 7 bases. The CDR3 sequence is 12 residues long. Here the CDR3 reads CSALRNTGELFF. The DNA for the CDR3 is TGCAGCGCTTTGCGGAACACCGGGGAGCTGTTTTTT.

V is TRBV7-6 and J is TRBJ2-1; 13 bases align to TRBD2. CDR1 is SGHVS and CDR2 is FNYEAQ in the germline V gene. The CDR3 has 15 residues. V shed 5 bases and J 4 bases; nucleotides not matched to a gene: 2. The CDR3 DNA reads TGTGCCAGCAGCGCGGGACTAGCGGGGTACAATGAGCAGTTCTTC. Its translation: CASSAGLAGYNEQFF.

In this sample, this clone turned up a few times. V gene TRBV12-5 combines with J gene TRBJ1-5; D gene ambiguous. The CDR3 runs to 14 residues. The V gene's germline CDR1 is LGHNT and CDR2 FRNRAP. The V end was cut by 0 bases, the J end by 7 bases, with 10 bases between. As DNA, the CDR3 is TGTGCTAGTGGTTTGGTACATCCGCGGCAGCCCCAGCATTTT. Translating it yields CASGLVHPRQPQHF.